What follows is one T cell receptor (beta chain) and its context. In its sample, this clonotype was seen many times. Its antigen is not yet known. No much larger clonotype is one base removed from it; base qualities were not supplied. The germline V gene encodes CDR1 DFQATT and CDR2 SNEGSKA (reference sequence). Cut back by 3 bases and 7 bases, the V and J ends lie 34 bases apart. Taken from cysteine to phenylalanine, the CDR3 has 20 residues. Only the CDR3 DNA stays, 60 bases, in frame from base 1. To synthesize cDNA, template-switch 5'RACE was performed with a primer carrying a 10-nucleotide random unique molecular identifier so that each TCR transcript was tagged. Every sequencing run covered 15-18 subjects and yielded more than 180 million TCR-beta sequences. Total RNA was extracted with the RNeasy kit. TCR-beta VDJ regions were amplified with primers for the TCR constant region and the 5'RACE anchor, using the KAPA Real-time Library Amplification kit. Sample indexes and Illumina adaptors were added in a first PCR, and a second PCR then increased library yield. The roughly 650 bp TCR product was size-selected on a 2% E-gel SizeSelection system after Ampure bead purification. Before pooling, library quality was assessed on a Bioanalyzer, concentration was determined with Qubit, and library quantification was performed with the Kapa Library Quantification kit. Libraries were sequenced paired-end 2 x 150 bp on an Illumina HiSeq 2500. To increase sequence diversity, about 25-31% phiX was spiked into each library pool. The original pipeline was this. The UMI-based MiGEC pipeline processed quality-filtered reads and removed over 80% of raw TCR sequences during error correction. IMGT germline references were used for aligning VDJ genes, and each clonotype was defined as a unique CDR3 amino acid sequence together with its V-J genes. Clonal expansion, Shannon diversity, and CDR3 relatedness (CalcPairwiseDistances, ClusterSamples) were evaluated with VDJtools, and phylogenetic trees were built with CLCbio workbench. Expanded clones were defined as having at least 8 unique UMIs, based on coefficient-of-variation modelling across technical triplicates. The public reads were run again by TCRdb, first through fastp at Q25 and then through MiXCR, and only productive beta chains were kept. For every CDR3 protein sequence, its rows merge into one entry that carries the most common genes and DNA. TCRdb, rather than the study authors, made the V and J calls. The sample table shows approximately 70,000 distinct CDR3 sequences, and around 4.8% are seen once. The ten largest clones add up to 2% to 2.5% of the sample.

For unsorted PBMC libraries, 2 million PBMCs were used after storage in RNAlater at -80 degrees C until RNA extraction. Multiple sclerosis patients were enrolled in a US clinical protocol evaluating disease progression by magnetic resonance imaging. Peripheral blood was subjected to Ficoll-Hypaque density gradient centrifugation to isolate PBMCs, which were then cryopreserved in liquid nitrogen. This specimen belongs to a study of neurological immune-mediated disorders (dated by TCRdb to the late 2010s). Broadly, across the study: Of the approximately 34 multiple sclerosis patients, 31 had relapsing-remitting MS and 3 had secondary progressive MS. Alongside PBMC samples, the set of about 100 TCR-beta libraries contained longitudinal samples, technical triplicates, and paired CD4+ and CD8+ T-cell subsets that had been sorted. The cohort included approximately 68 subjects: about 15 with HAM/TSP, about 34 with multiple sclerosis, and about 20 healthy controls. Using UMI-based sequencing, the study compared peripheral blood TCR-beta repertoires from patients with HTLV-I-associated myelopathy (HAM/TSP), patients with multiple sclerosis, and healthy controls.

On the study overall, not on this receptor specifically: Phylogenetic analysis grouped repertoires from 18 of 34 MS patients into a cluster of related CDR3 sequences, suggesting a possible repertoire-level signature. The MS cluster was not associated with any clinical or MRI features, and the authors stated that larger cohorts are needed. TCR clonal expansion was highest in HAM/TSP patients and lowest in MS patients, with MS patients falling below even healthy controls. Expanded clones from different subjects shared no identical CDR3 amino acid sequences, which suggests that TCR-beta repertoires were private in all groups.

This sequence uses TRBV20-1 and TRBJ2-1; a confident D gene designation cannot be given. Sequences were obtained from PBMCs. This sequence originates from a woman aged 70-85 years with multiple sclerosis. The DNA is as follows: TGCAGTGCTAGCAGAGTAGTCTGGGGTGGTGGCTCTGGTGGGCGAAATGAGCAGTTCTTC. It specifies CSASRVVWGGGSGGRNEQFF.